The 19 T cell receptor beta chains listed next were all sequenced from one sample in a study of CD8 T cells in ankylosing spondylitis. Using its own MiXCR run on the 5' RACE reads, TCRdb lists one record per CDR3 protein. The sample has approximately 240,000 distinct CDR3 sequences; about 24% are singletons. The sample comprised blood, either unsorted or a sorted T cell fraction (not recorded which). These receptors originate from a male donor with ankylosing spondylitis or in good health (not recorded which).

This clonotype was counted only a few times. The rearrangement links TRBV20-1 to TRBJ2-5; 8 bases are a match to TRBD2. The CDR3 runs to 14 residues. CDR1 is DFQATT and CDR2 is SNEGSKA in the germline V gene (reference sequence). V lost 3 bases and J lost 7; bases outside the gene matches: 10. The CDR3 DNA reads as TGCAGTGCTAGGCGAGCTAGCGGGTCAGTGACCCAGTACTTC. It is translated as CSARRASGSVTQYF.

The rearrangement joins TRBV12-3 or TRBV12-4 to TRBJ2-5; 7 bases agree with TRBD1. V gave up 10 bases and J gave up 5 bases; unmatched junction bases: 13. The CDR3 totals 14 residues. In DNA, the CDR3 is TGTGCCAAGCCACGACAGGGTATAGTTGAGACCCAGTACTTC. It translates to CAKPRQGIVETQYF.

The table lists this clonotype with many counts. This chain joins TRBV7-8 and TRBJ2-1; no firm D call. The CDR3 spans 12 residues. The V gene lost 7 bases and the J gene lost 9 bases, with 13 bases spanning the gap. Germline lookup yields CDR1 SGHVS and CDR2 FQNEAQ. The CDR3 region is CASTRGPGEQFF. CDR3 coding DNA: TGTGCCAGCACTCGTGGCCCTGGTGAGCAGTTCTTC.

At least ten counts were recorded for this clonotype. One junction end disagrees with the germline gene, perhaps due to a read error. The gene calls are TRBV12-3 or TRBV12-4 and TRBJ1-5, with 9 bases lining up with TRBD1. This CDR3 has 15 residues. The CDR3 here is CASSLGQGPNQPQHF. CDR3 bases: TGTGCCAGCAGCTTAGGACAGGGGCCTAATCAGCCCCAGCATTTT.

CDR3 bases: TGTGCCATCAGTGAGAGATCGGGAAGGGAGACCCAGTACTTC. Translating gives CAISERSGRETQYF. The chain joins TRBV10-3 to TRBJ2-5, with D perhaps matching TRBD2 (5 bases). The CDR3 covers 14 residues. Germline CDR1 ENHRY, CDR2 SYGVKD. The V end was cut by 2 bases, the J end by 5 bases, with 12 bases between.

This clonotype has more than one count but fewer than ten. The chain uses TRBV12-3 or TRBV12-4 and TRBJ2-3, with D unresolved. The V end was cut by 1 base, the J end by 1 base, with 6 bases between. The CDR3 covers 14 residues. The CDR3, as DNA: TGTGCCAGCAGTTTAGATACGGGCACAGATACGCAGTATTTT. This sequence encodes CASSLDTGTDTQYF.

This clonotype appeared a single time. One base away lies a much larger clone, so this may be a sequencing read error. Here the CDR3 reads CASSLHNHEQYF. CDR3 DNA sequence: TGTGCCAGCAGTTTACACAACCACGAGCAGTACTTC. The J gene is TRBJ2-7, the V gene TRBV2; no firm D call. The CDR3 consists of 12 residues. Germline V gene lookup returns CDR1 SNHLY and CDR2 FYNNEI. V lost 5 bases, J lost 5 bases, and 10 bases lay in between. Combining the CDR3 with reference TRBV2 and TRBJ2-7 gives the whole variable domain EPEVTQTPSHQVTQMGQEVILRCVPISNHLYFYWYRQILGQKVEFLVSFYNNEISEKSEIFDDQFSVERPDGSNFTLKIRSTKLEDSAMYFCASSLHNHEQYFGPGTRLTVT.

The chain couples TRBV6-1 to TRBJ1-2, with 7 bases aligning to TRBD1. The CDR3 is 14 amino acids. Unmatched junction bases numbered 5, after V lost 4 bases and J lost 3 bases. Germline CDR1 reads MNHNS; CDR2 reads SASEGT. CDR3 nucleotides: TGTGCCAGCAGTGCACGACAGGGCGACTATGGCTACACCTTC. It specifies CASSARQGDYGYTF.

This clonotype was picked up a small number of times. The chain recombines TRBV29-1 with TRBJ2-1; TRBD2 aligns across 8 bases. With V trimmed by 0 bases and J by 0 bases, 4 bases remained unmatched. The germline gives CDR1 SQVTM, CDR2 ANQGSEA. This CDR3 is built from 16 residues. CDR3 region: CSVEEQRGGSYNEQFF. For the CDR3, the DNA is TGCAGCGTTGAAGAGCAACGGGGGGGCTCCTACAATGAGCAGTTCTTC.

The table lists this clonotype with a few counts. J is TRBJ1-6 and V is TRBV11-1; D ambiguous. V was pared by 5 bases and J by 4 bases, with 12 bases between. CDR1 is SGHAT and CDR2 is FQDESV in the germline V gene (reference sequence). The CDR3 sequence is 15 residues long. CDR3 DNA: TGTGCCAGCAGCCTCGACGGACTATATAATTCACCCCTCCACTTT. Encoded protein: CASSLDGLYNSPLHF. Combining the CDR3 with reference TRBV11-1 and TRBJ1-6 gives the whole variable domain EAEVAQSPRYKITEKSQAVAFWCDPISGHATLYWYRQILGQGPELLVQFQDESVVDDSQLPKDRFSAERLKGVDSTLKIQPAELGDSAMYLCASSLDGLYNSPLHFGNGTRLTVT.

This sequence joins TRBV2 and TRBJ2-1; 7 bases fit TRBD1. Germline V gene data show CDR1 as SNHLY and CDR2 as FYNNEI. Trimming at V came to 7 bases and at J to 9 bases, leaving 12 bases not matched to a gene. CDR3 length equals 14 residues. This CDR3 reads CASTLDRASSEQFF. The DNA for the CDR3 is TGTGCCAGCACTTTAGACAGGGCTAGTAGTGAGCAGTTCTTC. Looking up the rest from reference TRBV2 and TRBJ2-1 gives the full variable domain: EPEVTQTPSHQVTQMGQEVILRCVPISNHLYFYWYRQILGQKVEFLVSFYNNEISEKSEIFDDQFSVERPDGSNFTLKIRSTKLEDSAMYFCASTLDRASSEQFFGPGTRLTVL.

In its sample, this clonotype was seen many times. This chain joins TRBV29-1 and TRBJ2-1; tentatively, D is TRBD2 (7 bases). Trimming cost V 4 bases and J 8 bases, with 12 bases left between them. The CDR3 is 12 amino acids. Germline V gene sequence: CDR1 SQVTM, CDR2 ANQGSEA. CDR3 loop: CSVVGGGDEQFF. The CDR3 DNA reads as TGCAGCGTTGTTGGGGGGGGCGATGAGCAGTTCTTC.

This clonotype appeared a few times. This sequence joins TRBV29-1 and TRBJ2-5; D assignment may be TRBD1 or TRBD2 (6 bases each). The CDR3 is made up of 12 amino acids. The V and J ends lost 7 bases and 5 bases respectively, with 14 bases between them. Germline V gene sequence: CDR1 SQVTM, CDR2 ANQGSEA. CDR3 nucleotides: TGCAGCGCCGTAAAAGGGGGGGAGACCCAGTACTTC. Translated, it gives CSAVKGGETQYF.

This clonotype was detected ten times or more. The chain uses TRBV10-3 and TRBJ1-1, with 7 bases lining up with TRBD1. The CDR3 spans 15 residues. V gave up 2 bases and J gave up 9 bases; unmatched junction bases: 12. CDR1 is ENHRY, CDR2 SYGVKD, per germline. The CDR3 DNA reads TGTGCCATCAGTGAGGATACAGGGGCGGTTAATCAAGCTTTCTTT. The encoded protein is CAISEDTGAVNQAFF.

Only a few counts were recorded for this clonotype. V and J are TRBV7-8 and TRBJ2-5; a possible D gene is TRBD2 (5 bases). V gave up 2 bases and J gave up 5 bases, with 9 bases separating them. Germline CDR1 and CDR2: SGHVS and FQNEAQ. This CDR3 spans 13 amino acids. In DNA, the CDR3 is TGTGCCAGCAGCTTACCCCCGGGGGAGACCCAGTACTTC. Translating gives CASSLPPGETQYF.

There are a few counts of this clonotype. The chain is built from TRBV4-2 and TRBJ2-7; weak D call: TRBD1 (6 bases). The CDR3 has 14 amino acids. V lost 8 bases to trimming and J lost 2 bases, with 16 bases between them. CDR1 is LGHNA and CDR2 is YNFKEQ in the germline V gene. DNA of the CDR3: TGTGCCAGCGGACACGGCAGGGGTGCCTACGAGCAGTACTTC. Its protein is CASGHGRGAYEQYF.

The chain is built from TRBV7-6 and TRBJ2-3, with a possible D match to TRBD2 (5 bases). V lost 4 bases to trimming and J lost 4 bases, with 18 bases between them. Germline V lookup: CDR1 SGHVS, CDR2 FNYEAQ. This CDR3 is 16 amino acids long. CDR3 residues: CASSSGSGLGADTQYF. The CDR3 DNA follows: TGTGCCAGCAGCTCAGGATCGGGCCTCGGGGCAGATACGCAGTATTTT.

This clonotype was seen more than once but under ten times. The chain joins TRBV12-3 or TRBV12-4 to TRBJ2-3; 8 bases line up with TRBD1. J lost 5 bases, V lost 3 bases, and 7 bases had no gene match. The CDR3 length is 15 residues. DNA for the CDR3: TGTGCCAGCAGTTTGGGGACAGGCAGGGAAGATACGCAGTATTTT. It encodes CASSLGTGREDTQYF.

This chain uses TRBV20-1 with TRBJ2-3, with TRBD1 identical over 9 bases. V shed 7 bases and J 1 base; nucleotides not matched to a gene: 0. Germline V lookup: CDR1 DFQATT, CDR2 SNEGSKA (reference sequence). The length of the CDR3 is 12 residues. For the CDR3, the DNA is TGCAGTGGGGACAGGGGCACAGATACGCAGTATTTT. This translates into CSGDRGTDTQYF.